This paragraph reports one T cell receptor (beta chain). The target antigen is unknown. The CDR3 has 13 residues. The germline gives CDR1 LNHDA, CDR2 SQIVND (reference sequence). Trimming removed 8 bases from V and 4 bases from J, with 14 bases in between. The data derive from a study of a mutant IDH1 vaccine in newly diagnosed glioma. Data came from immunoSEQ multiplex PCR; TCRdb stores just in-frame clones and leaves some out. The table includes around 51,000 clones, around 78% detected once. As to time point: week 5, during vaccination. Topical imiquimod was applied with each vaccine dose, which held 300 ug of mutant IDH1 20-mer peptide.

The sample was PBMCs, taken from a glioma patient whose treatment included an IDH1 peptide vaccine. The chain links TRBV19 to TRBJ1-1; D ambiguous. The sequence came from a woman between 40 and 50 years old with glioma. The CDR3 bases are TGTGCCAGTGGCCCCGGGCCCGGCACTGAAGCTTTCTTT. Protein product: CASGPGPGTEAFF.